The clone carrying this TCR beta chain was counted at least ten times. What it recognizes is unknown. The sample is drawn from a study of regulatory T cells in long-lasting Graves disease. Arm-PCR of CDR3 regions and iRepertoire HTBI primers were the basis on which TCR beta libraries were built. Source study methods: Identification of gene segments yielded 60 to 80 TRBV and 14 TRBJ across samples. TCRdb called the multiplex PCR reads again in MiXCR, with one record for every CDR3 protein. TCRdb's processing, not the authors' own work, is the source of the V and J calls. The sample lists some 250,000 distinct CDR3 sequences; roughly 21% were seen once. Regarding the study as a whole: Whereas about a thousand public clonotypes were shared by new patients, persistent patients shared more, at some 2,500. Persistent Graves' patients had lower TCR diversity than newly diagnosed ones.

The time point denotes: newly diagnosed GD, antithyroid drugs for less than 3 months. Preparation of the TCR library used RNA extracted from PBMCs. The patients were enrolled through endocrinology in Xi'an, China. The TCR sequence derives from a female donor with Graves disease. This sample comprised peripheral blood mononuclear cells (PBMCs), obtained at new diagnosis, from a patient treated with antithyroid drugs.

The CDR3 DNA reads as TGCAGCGTTGATAGGGACGGAACTGGAAACACCATATATTTT. This encodes CSVDRDGTGNTIYF. The V and J genes are TRBV29-1 and TRBJ1-3, with D possibly matching TRBD1 (5 bases). V lost 3 bases, J lost 2 bases, and 11 bases lay in between. The germline V gene encodes CDR1 SQVTM and CDR2 ANQGSEA. There are 14 residues in the CDR3.